This record concerns one TCR beta chain sequence. Its target is not known. TCRdb redid the calling of the reads with MiXCR, one entry per CDR3 protein. There are 160,000 or so distinct CDR3 sequences in the sample; around 22% occur only once, and 10% to 11% lies in the top ten. This sample is part of a study of T cell repertoires in cytomegalovirus infection. Study information: Public TCR beta signatures provided an indication of both CMV infection and a matching HLA type.

Study-wide results and limits: Predominance within the ex vivo response was attributable to HLA-C-restricted CMV-specific TCR beta clonotypes. Individuals carrying CMV plus the relevant HLA were identified by cumulative frequency of public TCR beta families.

This sequence was found in a human donor in good health (CMV status not recorded). Some clones in this sample may be carry-over from other donors' samples. What was sequenced was PBMCs.

CDR3 amino acids: CASSAERGGPETQYF. In nucleotides, the CDR3 is TGTGCCAGCAGTGCGGAGCGGGGGGGCCCAGAGACCCAGTACTTC. This chain links TRBV2 with TRBJ2-5, with 10 bases matching TRBD2. V shed 4 bases and J 4 bases; nucleotides not matched to a gene: 6. The CDR3 has 15 residues. CDR1 is SNHLY, CDR2 FYNNEI, per germline.